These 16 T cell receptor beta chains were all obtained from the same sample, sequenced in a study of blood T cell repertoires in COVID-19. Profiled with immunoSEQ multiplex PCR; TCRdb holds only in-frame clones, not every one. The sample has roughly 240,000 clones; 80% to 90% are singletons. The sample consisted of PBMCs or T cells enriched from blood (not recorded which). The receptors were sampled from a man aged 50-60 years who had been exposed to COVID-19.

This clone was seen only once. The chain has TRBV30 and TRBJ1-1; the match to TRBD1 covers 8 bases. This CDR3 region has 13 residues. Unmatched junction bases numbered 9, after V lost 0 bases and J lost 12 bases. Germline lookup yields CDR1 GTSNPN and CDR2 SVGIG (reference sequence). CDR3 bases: TGTGCCTGGAGTGTACAGGCAGGGGGCGCAACTTTCTTT. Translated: CAWSVQAGGATFF.

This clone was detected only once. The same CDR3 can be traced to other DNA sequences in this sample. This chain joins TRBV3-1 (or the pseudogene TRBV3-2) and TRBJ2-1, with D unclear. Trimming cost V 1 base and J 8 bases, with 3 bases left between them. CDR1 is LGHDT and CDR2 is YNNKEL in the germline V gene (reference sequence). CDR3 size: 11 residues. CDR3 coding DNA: TGTGCCAGCAGCCAAGCTGATGAGCAGTTCTTC. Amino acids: CASSQADEQFF.

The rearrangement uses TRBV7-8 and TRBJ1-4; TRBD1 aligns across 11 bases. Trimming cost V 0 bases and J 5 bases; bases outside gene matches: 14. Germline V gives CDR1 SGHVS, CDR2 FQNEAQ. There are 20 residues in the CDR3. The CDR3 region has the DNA TGTGCCAGCAGCTTAGCCGCGGACAGGGGGCTAAGGGAACTAAATGAAAAACTGTTTTTT. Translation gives CASSLAADRGLRELNEKLFF.

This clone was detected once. As DNA, the CDR3 is TGTGCCACTACACCCCCGGGACAGACAAATGAAAAACTGTTTTTT. Protein: CATTPPGQTNEKLFF. The V gene is TRBV19, the J gene TRBJ1-4; 7 nucleotides line up with TRBD1. The CDR3 totals 15 residues. The junction had 13 bases not matched to a gene; V was cut back by 10 bases and J by 5 bases. Germline assignment: CDR1 LNHDA and CDR2 SQIVND (reference sequence). The entire variable domain, with the rest obtained from reference TRBV19 and TRBJ1-4, is as follows: DGGITQSPKYLFRKEGQNVTLSCEQNLNHDAMYWYRQDPGQGLRLIYYSQIVNDFQKGDIAEGYSVSREKKESFPLTVTSAQKNPTAFYLCATTPPGQTNEKLFFGSGTQLSVL.

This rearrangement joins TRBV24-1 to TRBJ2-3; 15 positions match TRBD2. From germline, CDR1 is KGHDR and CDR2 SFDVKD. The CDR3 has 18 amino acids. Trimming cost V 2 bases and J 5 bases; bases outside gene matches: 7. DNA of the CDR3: TGTGCCACCAGTGATTCTAGGACTAGCGGGGGGGCAGGAGATACGCAGTATTTT. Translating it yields CATSDSRTSGGAGDTQYF.

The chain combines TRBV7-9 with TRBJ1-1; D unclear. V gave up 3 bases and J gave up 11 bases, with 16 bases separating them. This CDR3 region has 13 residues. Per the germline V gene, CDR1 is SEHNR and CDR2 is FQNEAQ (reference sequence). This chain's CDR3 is CASSFASPGRAFF. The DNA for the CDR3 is TGTGCCAGCAGCTTTGCCAGCCCGGGTCGGGCTTTCTTT.

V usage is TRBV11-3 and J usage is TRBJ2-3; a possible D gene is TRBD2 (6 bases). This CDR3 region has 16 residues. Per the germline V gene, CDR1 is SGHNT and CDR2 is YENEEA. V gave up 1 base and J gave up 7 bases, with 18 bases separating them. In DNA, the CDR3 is TGTGCCAGCAGCTTAGGGACTACTAGGGGCCCCTATACGCAGTATTTT. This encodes CASSLGTTRGPYTQYF.

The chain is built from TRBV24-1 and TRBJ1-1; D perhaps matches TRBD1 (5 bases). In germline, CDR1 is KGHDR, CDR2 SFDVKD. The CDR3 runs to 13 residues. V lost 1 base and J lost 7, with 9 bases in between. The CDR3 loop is CATSDFSGIEAFF. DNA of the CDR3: TGTGCCACCAGTGATTTTTCAGGGATTGAAGCTTTCTTT.

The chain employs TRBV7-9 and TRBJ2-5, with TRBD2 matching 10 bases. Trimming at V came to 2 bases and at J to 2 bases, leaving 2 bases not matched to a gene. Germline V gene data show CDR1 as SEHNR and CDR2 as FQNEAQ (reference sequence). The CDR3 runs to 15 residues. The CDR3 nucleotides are TGTGCCAGCAGCTTAACAGCGGGAGGGCAAGAGACCCAGTACTTC. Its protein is CASSLTAGGQETQYF.

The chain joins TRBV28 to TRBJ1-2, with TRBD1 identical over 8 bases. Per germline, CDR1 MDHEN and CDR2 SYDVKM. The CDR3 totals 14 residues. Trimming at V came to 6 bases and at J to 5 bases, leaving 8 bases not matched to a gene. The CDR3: CASSPWTGPYGYTF. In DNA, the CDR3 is TGTGCCAGCAGCCCATGGACAGGGCCATATGGCTACACCTTC.

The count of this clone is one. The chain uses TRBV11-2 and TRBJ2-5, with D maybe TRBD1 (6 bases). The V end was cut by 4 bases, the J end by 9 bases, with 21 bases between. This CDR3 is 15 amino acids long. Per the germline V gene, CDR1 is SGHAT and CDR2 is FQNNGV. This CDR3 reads CASSSDSAWAGAQYF. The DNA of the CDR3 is TGTGCCAGCAGCTCGGACAGTGCTTGGGCCGGGGCCCAGTACTTC. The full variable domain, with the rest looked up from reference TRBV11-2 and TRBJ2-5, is EAGVAQSPRYKIIEKRQSVAFWCNPISGHATLYWYQQILGQGPKLLIQFQNNGVVDDSQLPKDRFSAERLKGVDSTLKIQPAKLEDSAVYLCASSSDSAWAGAQYFGPGTRLLVL.

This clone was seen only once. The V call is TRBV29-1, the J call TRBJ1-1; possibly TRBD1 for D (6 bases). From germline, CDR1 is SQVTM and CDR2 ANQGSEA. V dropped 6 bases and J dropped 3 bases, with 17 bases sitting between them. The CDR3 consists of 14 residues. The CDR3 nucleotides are TGCAGCGTCGAAAAACCAGGGGTAGACACTGAAGCTTTCTTT. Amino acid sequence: CSVEKPGVDTEAFF.

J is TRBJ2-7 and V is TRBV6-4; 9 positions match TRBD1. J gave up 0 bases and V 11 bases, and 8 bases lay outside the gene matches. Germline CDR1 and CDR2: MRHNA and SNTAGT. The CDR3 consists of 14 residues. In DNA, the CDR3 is TGTGCCCCAGGGTGGGACAGGGTCTCCTACGAGCAGTACGTC. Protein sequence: CAPGWDRVSYEQYV.

The chain's CDR3 is CASSPYQETQYF. Written as DNA, the CDR3 is TGCGCCAGCAGCCCGTACCAAGAGACCCAGTACTTC. This chain connects TRBV5-1 to TRBJ2-5; no definite D call. The CDR3 runs 12 residues. V lost 4 bases, J lost 0 bases, and 4 bases lay in between. The V gene's germline CDR1 is SGHRS and CDR2 YFSETQ. Full variable domain (outside the CDR3, taken from reference TRBV5-1 and TRBJ2-5): KAGVTQTPRYLIKTRGQQVTLSCSPISGHRSVSWYQQTPGQGLQFLFEYFSETQRNKGNFPGRFSGRQFSNSRSEMNVSTLELGDSALYLCASSPYQETQYFGPGTRLLVL.

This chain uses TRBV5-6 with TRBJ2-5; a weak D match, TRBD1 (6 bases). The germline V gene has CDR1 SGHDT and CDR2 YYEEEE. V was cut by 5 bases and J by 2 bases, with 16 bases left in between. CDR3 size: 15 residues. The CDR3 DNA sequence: TGTGCCAGCAGGATCACAGGGAAGCTTCAAGAGACCCAGTACTTC. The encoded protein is CASRITGKLQETQYF. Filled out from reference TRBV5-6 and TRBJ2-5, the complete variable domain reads DAGVTQSPTHLIKTRGQQVTLRCSPKSGHDTVSWYQQALGQGPQFIFQYYEEEERQRGNFPDRFSGHQFPNYSSELNVNALLLGDSALYLCASRITGKLQETQYFGPGTRLLVL.

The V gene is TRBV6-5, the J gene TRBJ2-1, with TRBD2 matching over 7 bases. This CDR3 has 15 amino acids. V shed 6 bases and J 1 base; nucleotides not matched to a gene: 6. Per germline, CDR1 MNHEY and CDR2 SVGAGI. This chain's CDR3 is CASSRRLASYNEQFF. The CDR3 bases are TGTGCCAGCAGCCGGAGACTAGCTTCCTACAATGAGCAGTTCTTC.